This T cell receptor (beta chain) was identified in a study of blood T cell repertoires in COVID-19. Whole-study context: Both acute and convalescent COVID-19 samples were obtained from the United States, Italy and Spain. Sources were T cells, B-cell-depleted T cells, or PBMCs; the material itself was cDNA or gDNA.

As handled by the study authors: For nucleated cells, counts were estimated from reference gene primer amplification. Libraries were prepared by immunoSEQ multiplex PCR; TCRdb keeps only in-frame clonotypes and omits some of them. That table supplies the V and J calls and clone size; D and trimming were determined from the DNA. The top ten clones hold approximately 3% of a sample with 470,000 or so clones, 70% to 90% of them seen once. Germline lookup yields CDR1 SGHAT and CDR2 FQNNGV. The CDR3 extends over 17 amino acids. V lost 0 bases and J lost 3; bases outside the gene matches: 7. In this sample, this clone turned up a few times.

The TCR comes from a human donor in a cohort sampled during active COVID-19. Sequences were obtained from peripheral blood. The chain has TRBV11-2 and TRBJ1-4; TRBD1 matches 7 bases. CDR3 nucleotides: TGTGCCAGCAGCTTAGACCGGGACAGCATACCTAATGAAAAACTGTTTTTT. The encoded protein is CASSLDRDSIPNEKLFF.